This T cell receptor beta chain was observed in a study of T cells in Graves' hyperthyroidism and ophthalmopathy. This clonotype showed up many times. RNA transcripts served as the template for amplifying TCR beta CDR3 regions. The HTBI primer set drove a first-round RT-PCR of the TCR CDR3. TCRdb re-analysed the multiplex PCR reads in MiXCR, keeping a single row per CDR3 protein. The sample holds hundreds of thousands of distinct CDR3 sequences; approximately 13% are singletons and the top ten take 9.2%. The sample consisted of blood. The TCR comes from a woman between 18 and 29 years old with Graves' hyperthyroidism.

The CDR3 loop reads CASSLTAGTSNEQFF. The CDR3 DNA is TGCGCCAGCAGCTTGACAGCGGGGACGAGCAATGAGCAGTTCTTC. This rearrangement joins TRBV5-1 to TRBJ2-1, with 7 bases lining up with TRBD2. The J segment lost 6 bases and the V segment lost 1 base, leaving 7 bases of the junction unmatched. CDR3 length: 15 residues. CDR1 SGHRS and CDR2 YFSETQ come from the germline V gene.